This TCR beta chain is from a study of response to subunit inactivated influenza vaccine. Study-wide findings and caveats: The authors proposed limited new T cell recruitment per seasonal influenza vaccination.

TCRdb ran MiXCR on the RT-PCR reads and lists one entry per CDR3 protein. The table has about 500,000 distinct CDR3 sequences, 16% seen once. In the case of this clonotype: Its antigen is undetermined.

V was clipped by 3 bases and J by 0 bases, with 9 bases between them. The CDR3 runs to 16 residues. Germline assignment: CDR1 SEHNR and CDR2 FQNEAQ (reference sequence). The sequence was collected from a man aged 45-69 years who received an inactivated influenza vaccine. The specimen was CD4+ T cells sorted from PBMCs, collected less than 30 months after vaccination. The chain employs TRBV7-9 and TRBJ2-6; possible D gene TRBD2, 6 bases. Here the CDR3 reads CASSLRGNSGANVLTF. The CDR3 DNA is TGTGCCAGCAGCTTGCGGGGAAACTCTGGGGCCAACGTCCTGACTTTC.